One TCR beta chain is described in this entry. Its antigen is undetermined. These data come from a study of blood T cells in healthy people across ages. Study outcomes and limitations: For the donors, CMV status was unknown and possibly confounded expanded clonotype changes. Per million T cells, TCR beta diversity dropped about linearly as age rose. Higher diversity and more naive CD4+ cells were features of long-lived donors, compared to aged donors.

Next came a second PCR, run for roughly 7 to 12 cycles, which used a sample-barcoded 5' primer along with a J-beta primer mix. Using its own MiXCR run on the 5' RACE reads, TCRdb lists one record per CDR3 protein. The sample records fewer than 2,000,000 distinct CDR3 sequences, almost 35% being singletons. In germline, CDR1 is DFQATT, CDR2 SNEGSKA (reference sequence). This CDR3 is built from 12 residues. V lost 6 bases, J lost 5 bases, and 11 bases lay in between. Every donor gave 9.5 to 10 milliliters of peripheral blood. The TCR originated in a woman aged 25 to 39 in good health. The gene calls are TRBV20-1 and TRBJ2-4; possibly TRBD1 for D (5 bases). What was sequenced was blood. As DNA, the CDR3 is TGCAGTGCCAAAGGACACGAAAACATTCAGTACTTC. Its translation: CSAKGHENIQYF.